These 10 T cell receptor beta chains share one sample of origin, sequenced in a study of graft-versus-host responses after intestinal transplantation. Antigens of these TCRs are unknown. This table comes from immunoSEQ multiplex PCR, and its TCRdb copy is limited to in-frame clones, with some not included. The table lists about 120,000 clones, 90% of them singletons. The sequences come from unstimulated CD4+ T cells sorted from spleen or lymph node cells, collected before intestinal transplant. The receptors stem from a human donor who received an intestinal transplant.

The gene calls are TRBV28 and TRBJ1-2, with TRBD1 identical over 9 bases. V lost 6 bases and J lost 8; bases outside the gene matches: 16. This CDR3 has 16 residues. The germline V gene has CDR1 MDHEN and CDR2 SYDVKM. This CDR3 reads CASSLISGTGHKGYTF. Here the CDR3 DNA reads TGTGCCAGCAGCTTAATATCCGGGACAGGGCATAAGGGCTACACCTTC.

The J gene is TRBJ2-7, the V gene TRBV28, with 8 bases that match TRBD1. The ends lost 3 bases at V and 1 base at J; junction bases unmatched: 11. The CDR3 is made up of 17 amino acids. The germline gives CDR1 MDHEN, CDR2 SYDVKM. CDR3 region: CASSFPTDRGLSYEQYF. The CDR3 DNA follows: TGTGCCAGCAGTTTTCCCACTGACAGGGGATTGTCCTACGAGCAGTACTTC.

The J gene is TRBJ2-7, the V gene TRBV10-1, with D perhaps matching TRBD2 (5 bases). Trimming took off 0 bases at V and 9 bases at J, with 12 bases between the two ends. Germline V CDR1 and CDR2: WNHNN, SYGVQD (reference sequence). The CDR3 is 13 amino acids. The DNA for the CDR3 is TGCGCCAGCAGTGAGTCTGGTTCGGGGTCGCAGTACTTC. It encodes CASSESGSGSQYF.

This chain connects TRBV2 to TRBJ2-1, with TRBD2 matching 9 bases. Trimming at V came to 3 bases and at J to 10 bases, leaving 13 bases not matched to a gene. The V gene's germline CDR1 is SNHLY and CDR2 FYNNEI. CDR3 length equals 16 residues. The CDR3 loop reads CASSDVLGRGGNEQFF. CDR3 DNA sequence: TGTGCCAGCAGTGACGTACTAGGGCGGGGGGGAAACGAGCAGTTCTTC.

V gene TRBV18 combines with J gene TRBJ2-7, with 15 nucleotides matching TRBD2. Germline lookup yields CDR1 KGHSH and CDR2 LQKENI. The CDR3 spans 17 residues. Unmatched junction bases numbered 6, after V lost 4 bases and J lost 2 bases. As DNA, the CDR3 is TGTGCCAGCTCACAGGGACTAGCGGGGGGCCCTACCTACGAGCAGTACTTC. This codes for CASSQGLAGGPTYEQYF. The complete variable domain, with remaining parts taken from reference TRBV18 and TRBJ2-7, reads NAGVMQNPRHLVRRRGQEARLRCSPMKGHSHVYWYRQLPEEGLKFMVYLQKENIIDESGMPKERFSAEFPKEGPSILRIQQVVRGDSAAYFCASSQGLAGGPTYEQYFGPGTRLTVT.

The rearrangement joins TRBV6-1 to TRBJ2-1; 8 bases are a match to TRBD1. The CDR3 covers 15 residues. Germline V CDR1 and CDR2: MNHNS, SASEGT. V gave up 4 bases and J gave up 0 bases; unmatched junction bases: 2. This CDR3 is CASSGTGGSYNEQFF. The CDR3 DNA reads TGTGCCAGCAGTGGAACAGGGGGCTCCTACAATGAGCAGTTCTTC.

This clone was observed a handful of times. This chain connects TRBV30 to TRBJ1-2, with D possibly TRBD1 on 5 matching bases. The CDR3 is 11 residues long. Germline V gene data show CDR1 as GTSNPN and CDR2 as SVGIG (reference sequence). V lost 8 bases, J lost 8 bases, and 15 bases lay in between. CDR3 protein: CAQLWGDGYTF. CDR3 nucleotide sequence: TGTGCCCAATTATGGGGGGACGGCTACACCTTC.

The J gene is TRBJ2-2, the V gene TRBV7-3; TRBD1 might be the D (5 bases). This CDR3 spans 15 amino acids. V was trimmed by 5 bases and J by 0 bases, leaving 10 bases between them. The germline V gene has CDR1 SGHTA and CDR2 FQGTGA. CDR3 coding DNA: TGTGCCAGCAGCGCCCAGGGTTCGAACACCGGGGAGCTGTTTTTT. It yields the protein CASSAQGSNTGELFF.

This clone was counted once. The V call is TRBV5-1, the J call TRBJ1-5; TRBD1 might be the D (6 bases). The CDR3 is 16 residues long. CDR1 and CDR2 from the germline V gene are SGHRS and YFSETQ. Trimming took off 4 bases at V and 2 bases at J, with 16 bases between the two ends. The CDR3: CASSPGQPGGNQPQHF. Written as DNA, the CDR3 is TGCGCCAGCAGCCCTGGACAGCCTGGGGGCAATCAGCCCCAGCATTTT.

This clone is a singleton in its sample. This chain connects TRBV18 to TRBJ2-2; a weak D match, TRBD1 (5 bases). V was cut by 3 bases and J by 2 bases, with 13 bases left in between. Germline V gene data show CDR1 as KGHSH and CDR2 as LQKENI. The CDR3 has 16 residues. Written as DNA, the CDR3 is TGTGCCAGCTCACCTATGAGTGGGGCAAACACCGGGGAGCTGTTTTTT. Protein: CASSPMSGANTGELFF. The full variable domain, rest sourced from reference TRBV18 and TRBJ2-2, is NAGVMQNPRHLVRRRGQEARLRCSPMKGHSHVYWYRQLPEEGLKFMVYLQKENIIDESGMPKERFSAEFPKEGPSILRIQQVVRGDSAAYFCASSPMSGANTGELFFGEGSRLTVL.